This record concerns one T cell receptor beta chain sequence. Its antigen specificity is not known. No much larger clone is present one base from it, and per-base qualities are unavailable. The same CDR3 arises from other DNA sequences in this sample as well. Separate from the roughly 650-subject first cohort, the validation cohort of over 90 subjects was the group to which the donors belonged. This entry is derived from a study of cytomegalovirus exposure and HLA in healthy donors (dated by TCRdb to about 2017). Some background on the complete study: According to a later analysis, the approximately 120 validation repertoires were produced on the same platform as the approximately 620 repertoires of the first cohort. Along with the roughly 700-subject first cohort, a separate validation cohort of over 90 different subjects was used. The aim of the study was to test whether cataloging public T cell receptors could identify signatures of past pathogen exposure. The study combined high-throughput TCR immunosequencing, statistical association of individual TCRs with disease status, and machine learning to predict cytomegalovirus infection status.

The library relied on the immunoSEQ multiplex PCR assay. The authors' pipeline ran thus. A statistical classification framework was built to diagnose cytomegalovirus status from the catalog of TCR beta chain sequences. TCRdb's version of the immuneACCESS table is confined to in-frame rearrangements and falls short of the full clone set. An unresolved V gene accounts for under half of the shortfall where checked; the remainder is of unknown origin. V, J and clone size are taken as reported in that table, and D and trimming were inferred from the DNA itself. In all, the sample holds 200,000 to 250,000 clones, and around 90% of those were seen once. 1.5% to 2.5% of the sample is taken by the ten largest. The V end gives up 5 bases and the J end 2 bases, leaving 3 bases in the junction not matched to a gene. CDR1 and CDR2 (MNHEY, SMNVEV) derive from the germline V gene (reference sequence). The CDR3 has 13 amino acids, counting the end cysteine and phenylalanine. Only CDR3 DNA remains: 39 bases, in frame from the first base.

Paper-wide results and their limitations: A later analysis lacked HLA typing for the validation cohort, so it scored co-occurrence in that cohort across all 120 repertoires. It was suggested by the authors that the approach could potentially be generalized to other disease states and immunological phenotypes. In the study, approximately 150 TCR beta chains were listed as associated with cytomegalovirus. In a later analysis, TCRs clustered in the first cohort were found to also tend to co-occur in the approximately 110 validation repertoires, with around 94% of cluster scores above 0. The classifier was reported to diagnose cytomegalovirus status with high specificity and sensitivity in both the original cohort and the validation cohort. Most TCR sequences were seen in very few donors, while some public TCRs were found in many individuals. In vitro tests confirmed that a few of the cytomegalovirus-associated TCR beta chains recognize cytomegalovirus antigens.

This TCR was sampled from a woman between 18 and 29 years old in good health and CMV-seropositive. Specimen: PBMCs. The chain was built from TRBV27 and TRBJ2-7, with 7 bases in between that match TRBD1. The DNA sequence is as follows: TGTGCCAGCAGTCCCGGGACAGCCTACGAGCAGTACTTC. Its product reads: CASSPGTAYEQYF.